The present entry profiles one T cell receptor beta chain with its context. The record originates from a study of blood T cell repertoires in COVID-19. Authors' data handling: By means of reference gene primer amplification, nucleated cell counts were estimated. This table comes from immunoSEQ multiplex PCR, and its TCRdb copy is limited to in-frame clones, with some not included. V and J calls and clone size are copied from that table; D and trimming were computed from the DNA. This sample has roughly 230,000 clones; around 87% occur once, and the top ten carry approximately 2.1%. Trimming cost V 5 bases and J 6 bases, with 17 bases left between them. Germline V gene sequence: CDR1 ENHRY, CDR2 SYGVKD. The CDR3 is made up of 14 amino acids.

This receptor was identified in a woman aged 55 to 70 with COVID-19, enrolled during active disease. This rearrangement joins TRBV10-3 to TRBJ2-7; possibly TRBD2 for D (6 bases). The source material was peripheral blood. Written as DNA, the CDR3 is TGTGCCATCAGTACCGACCTGGGGGGTATCGAGCAGTACTTC. Protein product: CAISTDLGGIEQYF.